This TCR beta chain derives from a study of blood T cell repertoires in COVID-19. With 5 bases clipped from V and 0 bases from J, the junction kept 12 bases outside the gene matches. CDR3 length: 19 amino acids. Per germline, CDR1 SEHNR and CDR2 FQNEAQ (reference sequence). Original processing methods: For nucleated cells, counts were estimated from reference gene primer amplification. The protocol was immunoSEQ multiplex PCR, while the TCRdb copy is restricted to in-frame clones and leaves out a portion. The DNA gave D and trimming, while V, J and clone size come from that table. This sample has fewer than 150,000 clones, with roughly 85% found just once.

The J gene is TRBJ2-1, the V gene TRBV7-9, with 11 bases identical to TRBD2. The source material was peripheral blood. This receptor was taken from a human donor in a cohort sampled during active COVID-19. The CDR3 DNA follows: TGTGCCAGCAGCCCTTCAGGGCTAGCGGGGGGAAGCTCCTACAATGAGCAGTTCTTC. As protein: CASSPSGLAGGSSYNEQFF.